The 4 T cell receptor beta chains reported below all come from one sample, sequenced in a study of cytomegalovirus exposure and HLA in healthy donors. Assay used: immunoSEQ multiplex PCR; TCRdb lists only in-frame clones, some missing. The profile shows fewer than 120,000 clones, roughly 89% of them singletons. Sequences were obtained from PBMCs. The receptors shown here come from a young woman in good health and CMV-seronegative.

The chain joins TRBV4-2 to TRBJ2-7, with TRBD1 matching 8 bases. The length of the CDR3 is 16 residues. V shed 3 bases, J shed 2 bases, and the junction held 9 bases outside the gene matches. CDR1 and CDR2 (germline): LGHNA, YNFKEQ. CDR3 loop: CASSQGDRRPTYEQYF. The CDR3 DNA is TGTGCCAGCAGCCAGGGGGACAGGCGTCCTACCTACGAGCAGTACTTC.

The genes are TRBV27 and TRBJ1-1; unclear D gene. CDR1 is MNHEY, CDR2 SMNVEV, per germline (reference sequence). This CDR3 has 13 amino acids. V was trimmed by 2 bases and J by 0 bases, leaving 4 bases between them. The CDR3 loop reads CASSLTVNTEAFF. Here the CDR3 DNA reads TGTGCCAGCAGTTTAACAGTGAACACTGAAGCTTTCTTT.

The V call is TRBV2, the J call TRBJ1-6; tentative D call: TRBD1 (6 bases). Germline CDR1 is SNHLY and CDR2 is FYNNEI. This CDR3 is built from 13 residues. V was clipped by 7 bases and J by 7 bases, with 11 bases between them. Here the CDR3 reads CASTSGVNSPLHF. CDR3 sequence (DNA): TGTGCCAGCACATCAGGGGTCAATTCACCCCTCCACTTT.

The rearrangement joins TRBV4-2 to TRBJ2-7, with 7 bases fitting TRBD1. Per germline, CDR1 LGHNA and CDR2 YNFKEQ. The junction had 5 bases not matched to a gene; V was cut back by 3 bases and J by 3 bases. This CDR3 contains 14 residues. The CDR3: CASSQNTGVYEQYF. In DNA form, the CDR3 reads TGTGCCAGCAGCCAGAACACAGGGGTCTACGAGCAGTACTTC.